One sample yielded the 7 T cell receptor beta chains listed below, sequenced in a study of shared clonotypes between healthy human individuals. The assay was immunoSEQ multiplex PCR, and TCRdb's table has in-frame clones only and misses some. The table records more than 2 million clones, about 94% of them present only once. Terminally differentiated effector memory CD45RA+ cells were excluded from the naive CD8 cells, which were CD45RO-negative and positively selected for CCR7. Sequencing was performed on naive CD8+ T cells from PBMCs. The receptors were sampled from a man younger than 35 in good health. Some clones in this sample may be carry-over from other donors' samples.

V usage is TRBV15 and J usage is TRBJ2-1, with a weak D call TRBD2 (6 bases). The CDR3 extends over 15 amino acids. V lost 2 bases to trimming and J lost 7 bases, with 15 bases between them. Germline CDR1 LNHNV, CDR2 YYDKDF (reference sequence). For the CDR3, the DNA is TGTGCCACCAGCAGAAGTCGGGAGCCGCGGAATGAGCAGTTCTTC. Translation: CATSRSREPRNEQFF.

V gene TRBV7-2 combines with J gene TRBJ2-7; D not resolved. With 5 bases removed from V and 3 bases from J, the gap between germline ends came to 8 bases. This CDR3 contains 12 residues. Germline V gene lookup returns CDR1 SGHTA and CDR2 FQGNSA. The CDR3 bases are TGTGCCAGCAGCGCCCGGAACTACGAGCAGTACTTC. The encoded protein is CASSARNYEQYF.

The V call is TRBV14, the J call TRBJ1-2, with a tentative D call TRBD1 (5 bases). The V gene's germline CDR1 is SGHDN and CDR2 FVKESK. With 2 bases removed from V and 2 bases from J, the gap between germline ends came to 12 bases. CDR3 length equals 15 residues. CDR3 DNA sequence: TGTGCCAGCAGCCAACTGCCGGGGCTGAACTATGGCTACACCTTC. Encoded protein: CASSQLPGLNYGYTF.

As DNA, the CDR3 is TGTGCCAGCAGCCAAGAACCGGGGGCAGAGACCCAGTACTTC. It specifies CASSQEPGAETQYF. V and J are TRBV4-2 and TRBJ2-5; D is perhaps TRBD1 or TRBD2 (6 bases each). Germline CDR1 is LGHNA and CDR2 is YNFKEQ. The CDR3 has 14 amino acids. Trimming left V 0 bases short and J 4 bases short, with 9 bases between.

This rearrangement joins TRBV6-5 to TRBJ1-1; D gene ambiguous. This CDR3 is built from 15 residues. V shed 4 bases and J shed 4 bases, with 16 bases lying between them. Germline CDR1 is MNHEY and CDR2 is SVGAGI. CDR3 sequence reads: CASSSTNQEVTEAFF. In DNA form, the CDR3 reads TGTGCCAGCAGTTCTACGAACCAGGAGGTCACTGAAGCTTTCTTT.

Remarks on this clone: This same CDR3 is encoded by further DNA sequences in the sample. The V gene is TRBV29-1, the J gene TRBJ2-7; 9 bases align to TRBD2. Trimming cost V 4 bases and J 0 bases; bases outside gene matches: 4. Germline loops: CDR1 SQVTM, CDR2 ANQGSEA. This CDR3 contains 14 residues. Written as DNA, the CDR3 is TGCAGCGTTGTACTAGCGGGCCGCTCCTACGAGCAGTACTTC. Translated: CSVVLAGRSYEQYF.

This clone was picked up one time. This rearrangement joins TRBV4-1 to TRBJ2-2, with D possibly matching TRBD2 (5 bases). The V gene lost 8 bases and the J gene lost 3 bases, with 16 bases spanning the gap. There are 15 residues in the CDR3. CDR1 and CDR2 (germline): MGHRA, YSYEKL. CDR3 in DNA: TGCGCCAGCGGTCTCGACGGAGGTGACACCGGGGAGCTGTTTTTT. Translating gives CASGLDGGDTGELFF.